This T cell receptor (beta chain) comes out of a study of shared clonotypes between healthy human individuals. Study findings and constraints: The generation probabilities recorded for non-shared clonotypes fell below those of clonotypes shared by all four donors.

The naive CD8 population came from CD45RO-negative cells selected for CCR7, without terminally differentiated effector memory CD45RA+ cells. TCRdb's table, derived via immunoSEQ multiplex PCR, lists solely in-frame clones and lacks some. The data show roughly 2.1 million clones, 93% seen once. CDR1 and CDR2 from the germline V gene are LNHDA and SQIVND (reference sequence). The CDR3 length is 15 residues. V lost 5 bases, J lost 5 bases, and 15 bases lay in between. As to this clone: Its antigen is still unknown. Other DNA sequences in the sample encode the same CDR3.

The chain employs TRBV19 and TRBJ1-4; TRBD1 is a possible D gene (5 bases). The sequenced material came from naive CD8+ T cells from PBMCs. This clonotype originated in a man aged 18 to 29 in good health. Some clones in this sample may be carry-over from other donors' samples. CDR3 sequence reads: CASSPRGTGNEKLFF. The CDR3 DNA follows: TGTGCCAGTAGTCCTAGAGGGACGGGGAATGAAAAACTGTTTTTT.